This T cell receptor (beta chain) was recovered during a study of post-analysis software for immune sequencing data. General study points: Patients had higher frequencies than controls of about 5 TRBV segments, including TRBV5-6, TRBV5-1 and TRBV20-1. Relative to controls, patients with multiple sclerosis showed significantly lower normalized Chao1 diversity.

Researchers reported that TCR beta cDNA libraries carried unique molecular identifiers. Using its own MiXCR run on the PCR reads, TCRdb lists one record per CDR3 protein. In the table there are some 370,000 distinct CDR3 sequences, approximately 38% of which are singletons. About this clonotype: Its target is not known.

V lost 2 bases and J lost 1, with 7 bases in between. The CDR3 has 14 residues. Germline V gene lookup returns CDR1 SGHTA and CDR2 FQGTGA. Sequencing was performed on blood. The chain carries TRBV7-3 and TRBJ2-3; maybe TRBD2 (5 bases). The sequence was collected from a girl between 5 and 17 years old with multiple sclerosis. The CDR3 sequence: CASSLLSGTDTQYF. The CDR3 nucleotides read TGTGCCAGCAGCTTACTTAGCGGCACAGATACGCAGTATTTT. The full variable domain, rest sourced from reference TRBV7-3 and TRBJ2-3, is GAGVSQTPSNKVTEKGKYVELRCDPISGHTALYWYRQSLGQGPEFLIYFQGTGAADDSGLPNDRFFAVRPEGSVSTLKIQRTERGDSAVYLCASSLLSGTDTQYFGPGTRLTVL.